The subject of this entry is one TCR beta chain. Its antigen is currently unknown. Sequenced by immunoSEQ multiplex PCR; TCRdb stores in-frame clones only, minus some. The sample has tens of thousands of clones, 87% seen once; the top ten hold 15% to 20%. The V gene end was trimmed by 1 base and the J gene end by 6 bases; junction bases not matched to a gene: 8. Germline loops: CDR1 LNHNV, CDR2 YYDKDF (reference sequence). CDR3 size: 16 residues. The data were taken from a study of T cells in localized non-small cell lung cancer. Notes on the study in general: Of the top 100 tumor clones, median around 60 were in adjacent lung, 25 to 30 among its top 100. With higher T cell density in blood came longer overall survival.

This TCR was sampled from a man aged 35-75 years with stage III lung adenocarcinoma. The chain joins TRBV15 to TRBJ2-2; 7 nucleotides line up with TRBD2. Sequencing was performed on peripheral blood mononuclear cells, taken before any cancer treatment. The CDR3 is CATSRVGGMGPGELFF. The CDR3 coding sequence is TGTGCCACCAGCAGAGTCGGGGGGATGGGGCCCGGGGAGCTGTTTTTT.